A selection of T cell receptor beta chains follows, all from one sample in a study of blood T cell repertoires in COVID-19. The method was immunoSEQ multiplex PCR; TCRdb's version includes in-frame clones alone and lacks a portion of them. The repertoire consists of more than 400,000 clones, with around 90% occurring once and the leading ten covering about 0.63%. Sequencing was performed on PBMCs or T cells enriched from blood (not recorded which). Every receptor here comes from a man aged 18 to 30 who had recovered from COVID-19. Both conserved end residues are part of each CDR3. D genes are given only for firm matches. Size values are once, few and many counts, or a class for expanded clones, and some rows have none.

size | J | D | V | CDR3 | DNA
- | TRBJ2-7 | - | TRBV10-3 | CAISGMREQYF | TGTGCCATCAGTGGTATGAGGGAGCAGTACTTC
- | TRBJ1-5 | - | TRBV24-1 | CATSDHRSNQPQHF | TGTGCCACCAGTGATCACAGAAGCAATCAGCCCCAGCATTTT
- | TRBJ1-1 | - | TRBV30 | CAWSVLRTGTEAFF | TGTGCCTGGAGTGTATTGCGTACTGGCACTGAAGCTTTCTTT
- | TRBJ1-3 | - | TRBV5-1 | CASSLGGQSGFSGNTIYF | TGCGCCAGCAGCTTGGGAGGACAGTCGGGATTCTCTGGAAACACCATATATTTT
- | TRBJ1-1 | - | TRBV20-1 | CSATGGSEAFF | TGCAGTGCTACTGGCGGTTCTGAAGCTTTCTTT
- | TRBJ1-2 | - | TRBV9 | CASSVGTTNYGYTF | TGTGCCAGCAGCGTAGGCACTACTAACTATGGCTACACCTTC
- | TRBJ2-1 | TRBD2 | TRBV5-4 | CASSGTGTSGRSEQFF | TGTGCCAGCAGCGGAACCGGGACTAGCGGGAGATCGGAGCAGTTCTTC
few | TRBJ1-2 | TRBD1 | TRBV9 | CASSTRQGQGYGYTF | TGTGCCAGCAGCACCCGACAGGGCCAGGGGTATGGCTACACCTTC
- | TRBJ1-1 | - | TRBV5-6 | CASSPYLNTEAFF | TGTGCCAGCAGCCCGTATTTGAACACTGAAGCTTTCTTT
- | TRBJ1-4 | - | TRBV5-1 | CASSLQTVREKLFF | TGCGCCAGCAGCTTACAGACAGTTAGGGAAAAACTGTTTTTT
- | TRBJ2-1 | TRBD1 | TRBV5-1 | CASSASGTGYNEQFF | TGCGCCAGCAGCGCCTCCGGGACAGGATACAATGAGCAGTTCTTC
- | TRBJ2-3 | TRBD2 | TRBV7-8 | CASSLLASGSADTQYF | TGTGCCAGCAGCTTATTGGCTAGCGGAAGCGCAGATACGCAGTATTTT
- | TRBJ2-3 | - | TRBV23-1 | CASSQSVERTRSTDTQYF | TGCGCCAGCAGTCAATCGGTAGAGCGGACGAGAAGCACAGATACGCAGTATTTT
- | TRBJ2-7 | - | TRBV28 | CASNSEAGNTYEQYF | TGTGCCAGCAACTCCGAAGCAGGGAATACTTACGAGCAGTACTTC
- | TRBJ1-6 | TRBD1 | TRBV5-1 | CASSLGDRDASPLHF | TGCGCCAGCAGCTTGGGGGACAGGGACGCTTCACCCCTCCACTTT
once | TRBJ1-2 | - | TRBV11-3 | CASSLRTRTELDYGYTF | TGTGCCAGCAGCTTGCGGACGAGGACAGAACTAGACTATGGCTACACCTTC
- | TRBJ1-5 | TRBD1 | TRBV19 | CASATTGRKPQHF | TGTGCCAGTGCGACGACAGGGAGAAAGCCCCAGCATTTT
- | TRBJ1-2 | TRBD1 | TRBV5-4 | CASSFRQGGRGYTF | TGTGCCAGCAGCTTCCGACAGGGCGGGAGGGGCTACACCTTC
- | TRBJ2-7 | - | TRBV10-3 | CAISVSSSPSYEQYF | TGTGCCATCAGTGTGTCAAGCTCCCCCTCCTACGAGCAGTACTTC
once | TRBJ2-1 | TRBD1 | TRBV2 | CASSGGRDRYHEQFF | TGTGCCAGCAGTGGGGGTAGGGACAGGTACCATGAGCAGTTCTTC
- | TRBJ2-7 | TRBD2 | TRBV9 | CASSASGTTYEQYF | TGTGCCAGCAGCGCTAGCGGCACGACCTACGAGCAGTACTTC
- | TRBJ1-6 | - | TRBV28 | CATPGDLSYNSPLHF | TGTGCCACCCCGGGAGACCTTAGCTATAATTCACCCCTCCACTTT
- | TRBJ2-1 | TRBD1 | TRBV18 | CASSWDRINEQFF | TGTGCCAGCTCCTGGGACAGGATAAATGAGCAGTTCTTC
- | TRBJ2-7 | - | TRBV7-2 | CASSIIGGAGEQYF | TGTGCCAGCAGCATAATTGGGGGGGCGGGCGAGCAGTACTTC
- | TRBJ1-6 | - | TRBV3-1/TRBV3-2 | CASSLDGGYNSPLHF | TGTGCCAGCAGCCTGGACGGGGGCTATAATTCACCCCTCCACTTT
- | TRBJ1-5 | TRBD1 | TRBV27 | CASIIPTGGDDNQPQHF | TGTGCCAGCATCATCCCCACAGGGGGCGATGACAATCAGCCCCAGCATTTT